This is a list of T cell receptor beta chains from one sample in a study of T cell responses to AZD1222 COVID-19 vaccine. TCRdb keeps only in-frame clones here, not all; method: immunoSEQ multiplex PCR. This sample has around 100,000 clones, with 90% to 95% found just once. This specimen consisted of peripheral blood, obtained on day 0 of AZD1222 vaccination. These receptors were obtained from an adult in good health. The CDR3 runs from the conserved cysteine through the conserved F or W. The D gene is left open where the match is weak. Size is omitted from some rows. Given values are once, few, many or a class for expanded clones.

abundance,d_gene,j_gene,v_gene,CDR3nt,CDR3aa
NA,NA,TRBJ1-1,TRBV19,TGTGCCAGTAGTAAACAGGAGACACACACTGAAGCTTTCTTT,CASSKQETHTEAFF
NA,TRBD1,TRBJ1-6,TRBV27,TGTGCCAGCAGTTTCGGGACAGGGCAGTCACCCCTCCACTTT,CASSFGTGQSPLHF
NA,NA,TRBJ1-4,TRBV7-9,TGTGCCAGCAGCCCCTCGGTTGATGAAAAACTGTTTTTT,CASSPSVDEKLFF
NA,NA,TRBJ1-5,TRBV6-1,TGTGCCAGCAGTGAATGGTTGGGCAATCAGCCCCAGCATTTT,CASSEWLGNQPQHF
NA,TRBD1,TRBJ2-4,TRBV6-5,TGTGCCAGCAGTTACCGGACAGGGGGAGGAAACATTCAGTACTTC,CASSYRTGGGNIQYF
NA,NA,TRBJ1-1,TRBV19,TGTGCCCCTGTGGGGGTGTCGAACACTGAAGCTTTCTTT,CAPVGVSNTEAFF
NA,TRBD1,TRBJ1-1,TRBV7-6,TGTGCCAGCAGCAACCCATACAAACAGGGGTCTCGAAACGAAGCTTTCTTT,CASSNPYKQGSRNEAFF
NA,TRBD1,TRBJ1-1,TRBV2,TGTGCCAGCAGCCAAGGACAGGGAGCGTCTCAGGCGGCTTTCTTT,CASSQGQGASQAAFF
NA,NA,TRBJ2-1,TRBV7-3,TGTGCCAGCAGCCGCGACCCCCTGTCTTACAATGAGCAGTTCTTC,CASSRDPLSYNEQFF
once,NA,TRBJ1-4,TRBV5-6,TGTGCCAGCAGCTTGTTCGGTGCAACTAATGAAAAACTGTTTTTT,CASSLFGATNEKLFF
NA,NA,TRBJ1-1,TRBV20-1,TGCAGTGCTAGTTATTCAGGGAGAGGAACTGAAGCTTTCTTT,CSASYSGRGTEAFF
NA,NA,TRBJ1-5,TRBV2,TGTGCCAGCACCTTTAGCGTGGCAGCTTTCAATCAGCCCCAGCATTTT,CASTFSVAAFNQPQHF
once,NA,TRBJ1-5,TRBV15,TGTGCCACCAGCAGAGAAGTAGGGATCTTCAATCAGCCCCAGCATTTT,CATSREVGIFNQPQHF
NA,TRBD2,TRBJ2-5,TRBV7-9,TGTGCCAGCAGCTTAGGGACTAGCGAAGAGACCCAGTACTTC,CASSLGTSEETQYF
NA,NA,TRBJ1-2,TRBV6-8,TGTGCCAGCAGTTACGGGACCCAAGAAAGCGGCTACACCTTC,CASSYGTQESGYTF
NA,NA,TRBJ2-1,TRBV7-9,TGTGCCAGCAGACATTGGACGGGAGCAAAACACAATGAGCAGTTCTTC,CASRHWTGAKHNEQFF
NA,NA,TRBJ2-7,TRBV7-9,TGTGCCAGCAGCTTAGGATCGGGCGAGCAGTACTTC,CASSLGSGEQYF
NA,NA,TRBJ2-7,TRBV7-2,TGTGCCAGCAGCGCAAAGGTGGGGATTTGGAGAGACGAGCAGTACTTC,CASSAKVGIWRDEQYF
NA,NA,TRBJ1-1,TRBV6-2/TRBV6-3,TGTGCCAGCAGTTGGGGGGCCACTGAAGCTTTCTTT,CASSWGATEAFF
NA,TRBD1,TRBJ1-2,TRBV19,TGTGCCAGTAGTACCAAAGACAGGGAATATGGCTACACCTTC,CASSTKDREYGYTF
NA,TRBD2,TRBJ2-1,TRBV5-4,TGTGCCAGCAGCTTGTACCTAGCGGGGGGCGATGAGCAGTTCTTC,CASSLYLAGGDEQFF
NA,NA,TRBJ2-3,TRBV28,TGTGCCAGCAGATCTCCAGGCACAGATACGCAGTATTTT,CASRSPGTDTQYF
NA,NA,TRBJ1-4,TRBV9,TGTGCCAGCAGCTCCCAAACAGGTGCAACTAATGAAAAACTGTTTTTT,CASSSQTGATNEKLFF
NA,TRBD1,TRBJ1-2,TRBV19,TGTGCCAGTAGTGAGAACACGGGACAGGTTAAGCGTGGCTACACCTTC,CASSENTGQVKRGYTF